The sequence of this TCR beta chain was determined in a study of T cells after yellow fever vaccination. Background on the study: It was SMART-Seq v4 Ultra Low Input that prepared the fractions with low cell numbers. Whole-study findings and limits: The booster saw the reappearance of most primary-vaccination clones (roughly 96% CD4, about 88% CD8). When the response was secondary, it was weaker but reached its peak faster, day 5 versus 15.

Trimming removed 2 bases from V and 5 bases from J, with 13 bases in between. Germline V lookup: CDR1 LGHNA, CDR2 YSLEER. This CDR3 is built from 15 residues. Production of TCR cDNA was by 5'RACE template switching, which also added a universal primer site and UMIs. One entry per CDR3 protein, called by TCRdb with MiXCR from the 5' RACE reads. The sample includes fewer than 450,000 distinct CDR3 sequences, about 4% of them seen just once. This clonotype was picked up a small number of times. What it binds is unknown. The material sequenced was PBMCs, taken 5 days after the yellow fever booster vaccination. The TCR originated in a young man who received the YFV17D yellow fever vaccine. The chain has TRBV4-3 and TRBJ2-1, with D possibly TRBD2 on 7 matching bases. The CDR3 region is CASSQRGGLNNEQFF. The DNA for the CDR3 is TGCGCCAGCAGCCAAAGGGGGGGCCTTAACAATGAGCAGTTCTTC.